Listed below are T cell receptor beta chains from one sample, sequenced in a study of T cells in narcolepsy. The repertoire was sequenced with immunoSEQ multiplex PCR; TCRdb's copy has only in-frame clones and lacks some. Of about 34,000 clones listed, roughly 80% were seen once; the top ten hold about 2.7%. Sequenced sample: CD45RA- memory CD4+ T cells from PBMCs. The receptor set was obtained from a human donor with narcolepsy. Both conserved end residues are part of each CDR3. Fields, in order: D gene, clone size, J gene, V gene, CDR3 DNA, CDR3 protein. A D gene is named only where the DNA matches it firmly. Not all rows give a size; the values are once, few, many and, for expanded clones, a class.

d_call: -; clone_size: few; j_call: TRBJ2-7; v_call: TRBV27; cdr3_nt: TGTGCCACCCTAAGCAGGTTTAACGCCTACGAGCAGTACTTC; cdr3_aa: CATLSRFNAYEQYF
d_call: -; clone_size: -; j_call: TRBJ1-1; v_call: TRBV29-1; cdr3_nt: TGCAGCGTTGGACAGCCGAACACTGAAGCTTTCTTT; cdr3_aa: CSVGQPNTEAFF
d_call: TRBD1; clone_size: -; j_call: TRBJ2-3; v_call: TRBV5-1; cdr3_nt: TGCGCCAGCAGCCCGTATCGGGACAGGGGGGGAACCACAGATACGCAGTATTTT; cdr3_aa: CASSPYRDRGGTTDTQYF
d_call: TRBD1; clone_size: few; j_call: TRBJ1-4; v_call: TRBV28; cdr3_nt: TGTGCCAGCAGTCCGACCCGACTGACAGGGGGCAAAAAACTGTTTTTT; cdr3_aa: CASSPTRLTGGKKLFF
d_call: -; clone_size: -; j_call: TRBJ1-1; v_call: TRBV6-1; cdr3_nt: TGTGCCAGCAGTGATAGGGTCACTGAAGCTTTCTTT; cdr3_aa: CASSDRVTEAFF
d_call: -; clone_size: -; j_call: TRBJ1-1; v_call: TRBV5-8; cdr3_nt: TGTGCCAGCAGCTTGTACTTGGACGGGATGGAAGCTTTCTTT; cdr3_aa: CASSLYLDGMEAFF
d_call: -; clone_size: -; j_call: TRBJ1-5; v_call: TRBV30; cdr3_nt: TGTGCCTGGAGTGTAGCCCGGACTCAGCCCCAGCATTTT; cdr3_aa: CAWSVARTQPQHF
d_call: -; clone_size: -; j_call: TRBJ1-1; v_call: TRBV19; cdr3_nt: TGTGCCAGTAGTATAAAGGGGAGGAACACTGAAGCTTTCTTT; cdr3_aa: CASSIKGRNTEAFF
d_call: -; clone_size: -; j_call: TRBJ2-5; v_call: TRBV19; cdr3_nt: TGTGCCAGTAGTGCCGACCCTGGGGAGACCCAGTACTTC; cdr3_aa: CASSADPGETQYF
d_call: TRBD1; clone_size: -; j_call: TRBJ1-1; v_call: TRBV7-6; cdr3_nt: TGTGCCAGCAGCATACGGGACAGGGGGCTCGTAATGAACACTGAAGCTTTCTTT; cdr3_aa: CASSIRDRGLVMNTEAFF
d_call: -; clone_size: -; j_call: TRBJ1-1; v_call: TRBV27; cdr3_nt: TGTGCCACCGCGGACGGGATGAACACTGAAGCTTTCTTT; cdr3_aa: CATADGMNTEAFF
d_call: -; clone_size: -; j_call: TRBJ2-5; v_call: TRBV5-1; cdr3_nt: TGCGCCAGCAGCCTACCGGCAGGCCTTGAGGCAGAGACCCAGTACTTC; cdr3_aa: CASSLPAGLEAETQYF
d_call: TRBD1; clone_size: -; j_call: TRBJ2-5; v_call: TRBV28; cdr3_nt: TGTGCCAGCAATTCGCCGGGACAGGGAGAGACCCAGTACTTC; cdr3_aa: CASNSPGQGETQYF
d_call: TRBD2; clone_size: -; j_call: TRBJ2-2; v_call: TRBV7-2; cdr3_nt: TGTGCCAGCAGCTCCGTGGGGGGGGCCGGGGAGCTGTTTTTT; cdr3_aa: CASSSVGGAGELFF
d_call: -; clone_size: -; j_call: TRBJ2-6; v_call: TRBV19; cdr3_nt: TGTGCCAGTAGTCCGGCCCGGGACGCTGGGGCCAACGTCCTGACTTTC; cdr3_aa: CASSPARDAGANVLTF
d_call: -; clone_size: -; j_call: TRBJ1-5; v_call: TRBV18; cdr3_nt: TGTGCCAGCTCATCCGCGGAGGATCAGCCCCAGCATTTT; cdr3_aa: CASSSAEDQPQHF
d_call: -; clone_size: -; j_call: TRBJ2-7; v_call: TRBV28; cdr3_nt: TGTGCCAGCAGTGTAGGGTGGTACGAGCAGTACTTC; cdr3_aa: CASSVGWYEQYF
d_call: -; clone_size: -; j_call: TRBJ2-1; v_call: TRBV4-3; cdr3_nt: TGCGCCAGCAGCCAATCCTCCACAGGACGCACCTACAATGAGCAGTTCTTC; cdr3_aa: CASSQSSTGRTYNEQFF
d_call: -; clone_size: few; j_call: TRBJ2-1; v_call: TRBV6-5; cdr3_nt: TGTGCCAGCAGTGCACGGAGCGCGTACAATGAGCAGTTCTTC; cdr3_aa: CASSARSAYNEQFF